The TCR beta chain under discussion was sequenced for a study of CD8 T cells in Susac syndrome. About the research overall: There were 5 or 6 sequenced Susac syndrome patients with active disease and roughly 8 in remission.

When the RNA was reverse transcribed, random hexamers were used with an input of about 0.5 to 1 ug. TCRdb analysed the immunoSEQ multiplex PCR reads with MiXCR anew, one entry per CDR3 protein. Among about 53,000 distinct CDR3 sequences listed, 85% to 95% were seen once. The authors sequenced TCR beta from blood CD8+ and CD4+ T cells. The Susac syndrome patients fit the recently defined diagnostic criteria for definite or probable disease. Trimming cost V 0 bases and J 2 bases, with 9 bases left between them. Germline CDR1 LNHDA, CDR2 SQIVND (reference sequence). This CDR3 has 15 amino acids. The gene calls are TRBV19 and TRBJ2-3; TRBD2 is a possible D gene (5 bases). The sequencing sample was made of CD8+ T cells from PBMCs. This clonotype was sampled from a human donor with Susac syndrome. The CDR3 sequence: CASSIEGSNTDTQYF. CDR3 in DNA: TGTGCCAGTAGTATAGAAGGGAGTAACACAGATACGCAGTATTTT.